These 22 T cell receptor beta chains came from one sample sequenced in a study of blood T cell repertoires in COVID-19. TCRdb's copy holds only in-frame clones and misses some; the assay was immunoSEQ multiplex PCR. Among fewer than 200,000 clones listed, 70% to 80% were seen once. The material sequenced was PBMCs or T cells enriched from blood (not recorded which). The receptors derive from a woman between 45 and 65 years old who had recovered from COVID-19.

The rearrangement joins TRBV29-1 to TRBJ1-5; perhaps TRBD1 as D (5 bases). Per the germline V gene, CDR1 is SQVTM and CDR2 is ANQGSEA. This CDR3 has 13 residues. V was cut by 6 bases and J by 1 base, with 10 bases left in between. The CDR3 loop is CSVGGLSNQPQHF. CDR3 coding DNA: TGCAGCGTGGGGGGACTCAGCAATCAGCCCCAGCATTTT.

The chain has TRBV5-6 and TRBJ2-3, with 13 nucleotides matching TRBD2. V lost 4 bases and J lost 6; bases outside the gene matches: 11. This CDR3 comprises 17 residues. Per the germline V gene, CDR1 is SGHDT and CDR2 is YYEEEE. For the CDR3, the DNA is TGTGCCAGCAGCCTCCAGACTAGCGGGAGGCTGGGGGATACGCAGTATTTT. It specifies CASSLQTSGRLGDTQYF.

With regard to this clone: One end of the junction is discordant with germline, which a read error may explain. The chain uses TRBV20-1 and TRBJ1-2; 8 bases align to TRBD1. Germline loops: CDR1 DFQATT, CDR2 SNEGSKA (reference sequence). This CDR3 contains 10 residues. CDR3 sequence reads: CSARPTGDHF. For the CDR3, the DNA is TGCAGTGCTAGGCCGACAGGGGACCACTTC.

The chain is built from TRBV4-1 and TRBJ2-7; TRBD2 agrees at 14 bases. The CDR3 is made up of 16 amino acids. Germline loops: CDR1 MGHRA, CDR2 YSYEKL. V trimming: 2 bases; J trimming: 4 bases; junction bases outside the gene matches: 4. CDR3 nucleotide sequence: TGCGCCAGCAGCCAAACCGGGACTAGCGGGAGTTACGAGCAGTACTTC. Protein product: CASSQTGTSGSYEQYF.

This sequence joins TRBV12-3 or TRBV12-4 and TRBJ1-2; D is unclear. The germline V and J ends were trimmed by 5 bases and 8 bases, with 12 bases remaining between them. The CDR3 spans 12 residues. CDR3 sequence reads: CASSINDLGYTF. The CDR3 coding sequence is TGTGCCAGCAGTATAAACGACTTGGGCTACACCTTC.

This chain joins TRBV18 and TRBJ2-3; TRBD2 matches at 7 bases. V dropped 3 bases and J dropped 4; count of bases not matched to a gene: 13. The CDR3 length is 17 residues. Germline V gene data show CDR1 as KGHSH and CDR2 as LQKENI. For the CDR3, the DNA is TGTGCCAGCTCACCTCAGGGAGGGCGGCTAGGTGCAGATACGCAGTATTTT. It yields the protein CASSPQGGRLGADTQYF.

This sequence joins TRBV7-3 and TRBJ2-3, with TRBD1 matching over 8 bases. This CDR3 comprises 12 residues. Germline trimming cut 5 bases from V and 5 bases from J; bases unmatched to any gene: 0. From germline, CDR1 is SGHTA and CDR2 FQGTGA. CDR3 loop: CASSTGGDTQYF. The CDR3 nucleotides are TGTGCCAGCAGCACAGGGGGAGATACGCAGTATTTT.

This clone occurred once. At one of its ends the junction is not consistent with the germline gene, which may arise from a read error. This chain joins TRBV28 and TRBJ2-7, with 8 nucleotides matching TRBD1. The germline gives CDR1 MDHEN, CDR2 SYDVKM. This CDR3 is 14 amino acids long. The CDR3 region has the DNA TGTGCCAGCCACCCCGGGACAGGCCAATACGCGCAGTACTTC. As protein: CASHPGTGQYAQYF. The variable domain in full, with the rest retrieved from reference TRBV28 and TRBJ2-7, is DVKVTQSSRYLVKRTGEKVFLECVQDMDHENMFWYRQDPGLGLRLIYFSYDVKMKEKGDIPEGYSVSREKKERFSLILESASTNQTSMYLCASHPGTGQYAQYFGPGTRLTVT.

This clone was seen a handful of times. The chain is built from TRBV5-5 and TRBJ1-5, with 8 bases that match TRBD1. The CDR3 has 14 residues. Germline V gene lookup returns CDR1 SGHKS and CDR2 YYEKEE (reference sequence). The trim removed 3 bases at V and 6 bases at J, leaving 5 bases unmatched. This CDR3 reads CASSSTGGSQPQHF. In DNA, the CDR3 is TGTGCCAGCAGCTCAACAGGGGGGAGTCAGCCCCAGCATTTT. Filled out from reference TRBV5-5 and TRBJ1-5, the complete variable domain reads DAGVTQSPTHLIKTRGQQVTLRCSPISGHKSVSWYQQVLGQGPQFIFQYYEKEERGRGNFPDRFSARQFPNYSSELNVNALLLGDSALYLCASSSTGGSQPQHFGDGTRLSIL.

The chain employs TRBV5-1 and TRBJ2-1; D is ambiguous. The CDR3 is 14 residues long. Trimming removed 0 bases at V and 5 bases at J, with 9 bases between. The germline V gene has CDR1 SGHRS and CDR2 YFSETQ. This CDR3 reads CASSLVTANNEQFF. The DNA of the CDR3 is TGCGCCAGCAGCTTGGTTACAGCTAACAATGAGCAGTTCTTC.

This rearrangement joins TRBV28 to TRBJ1-2; 7 bases match TRBD1. CDR3 length equals 13 residues. CDR1 and CDR2 from the germline V gene are MDHEN and SYDVKM. With 7 bases clipped from V and 2 bases from J, the junction kept 4 bases outside the gene matches. The CDR3, as DNA: TGTGCCAGCAACAACAGGGGAAACTATGGCTACACCTTC. As protein: CASNNRGNYGYTF.

This rearrangement joins TRBV15 to TRBJ1-2; no clear D. V shed 1 base and J shed 2 bases, with 14 bases lying between them. The length of the CDR3 is 16 residues. The germline CDR1 and CDR2 sequences are LNHNV and YYDKDF (reference sequence). CDR3 DNA: TGTGCCACCAGCAGAGGAGGTACCGAGGCGAACTATGGCTACACCTTC. It is translated as CATSRGGTEANYGYTF.

The chain combines TRBV3-1 (or the pseudogene TRBV3-2) with TRBJ2-2; 11 bases are a match to TRBD2. Germline V gene lookup returns CDR1 LGHDT and CDR2 YNNKEL (reference sequence). V lost 3 bases, J lost 6 bases, and 6 bases stayed unmatched. CDR3 size: 16 residues. The CDR3 DNA follows: TGTGCCAGCAGCCAGCTAGCGGGAGGCCCCTCCGGGGAGCTGTTTTTT. This codes for CASSQLAGGPSGELFF.

The rearrangement joins TRBV11-2 to TRBJ1-1; 9 positions match TRBD1. CDR1 is SGHAT, CDR2 FQNNGV, per germline. This CDR3 region has 14 residues. V dropped 5 bases and J dropped 3; count of bases not matched to a gene: 4. CDR3 protein: CASSHRGRDTEAFF. The DNA of the CDR3 is TGTGCCAGCAGCCACAGGGGGCGCGACACTGAAGCTTTCTTT.

V is TRBV7-9 and J is TRBJ2-1, with D unclear. V was trimmed by 1 base and J by 8 bases, leaving 6 bases between them. Germline values: CDR1 SEHNR, CDR2 FQNEAQ (reference sequence). This CDR3 spans 12 amino acids. The CDR3 region is CASSLEHHEQFF. The CDR3 coding sequence is TGTGCCAGCAGCTTAGAACATCATGAGCAGTTCTTC.

The V call is TRBV10-3, the J call TRBJ2-5, with 9 positions matching TRBD2. The trim removed 0 bases at V and 5 bases at J, leaving 7 bases unmatched. The CDR3 is 16 amino acids. Germline V gene lookup returns CDR1 ENHRY and CDR2 SYGVKD. CDR3 DNA: TGTGCCATCAGTGAGTCTCACGGCGGGAGGGCGGAGACCCAGTACTTC. This encodes CAISESHGGRAETQYF.

The J gene is TRBJ1-3, the V gene TRBV6-5; weak D call: TRBD1 (6 bases). CDR3 length: 14 amino acids. The V end was cut by 6 bases, the J end by 5 bases, with 14 bases between. Germline V gives CDR1 MNHEY, CDR2 SVGAGI. The CDR3, as DNA: TGTGCCAGCAGAGGTGGCAGGGGAAGAAACACCATATATTTT. It translates to CASRGGRGRNTIYF.

J is TRBJ1-4 and V is TRBV28, with a weak D call TRBD1 (6 bases). Per the germline V gene, CDR1 is MDHEN and CDR2 is SYDVKM. CDR3 size: 16 residues. The ends were cut back, 8 bases at V and 0 bases at J, with 16 bases in the middle. The CDR3 DNA is TGTGCCAGCTTAGAAGGGGGGGCCGCAACTAATGAAAAACTGTTTTTT. It yields the protein CASLEGGAATNEKLFF.

The chain carries TRBV5-5 and TRBJ2-7; weak D call: TRBD1 (7 bases). The germline gives CDR1 SGHKS, CDR2 YYEKEE (reference sequence). Deletions cut 4 bases from V and 4 bases from J, with 18 bases between. The CDR3 is 15 residues long. CDR3 sequence reads: CASSRGTDRGYEQYF. The DNA of the CDR3 is TGTGCCAGCAGCCGCGGGACAGACCGAGGTTACGAGCAGTACTTC. Supplemented by reference TRBV5-5 and TRBJ2-7, the full variable domain reads DAGVTQSPTHLIKTRGQQVTLRCSPISGHKSVSWYQQVLGQGPQFIFQYYEKEERGRGNFPDRFSARQFPNYSSELNVNALLLGDSALYLCASSRGTDRGYEQYFGPGTRLTVT.

The V and J genes are TRBV27 and TRBJ2-7; D remains ambiguous. V was clipped by 6 bases and J by 6 bases, with 18 bases between them. There are 14 residues in the CDR3. Germline loops: CDR1 MNHEY, CDR2 SMNVEV (reference sequence). The DNA of the CDR3 is TGTGCCAGCAGACCCCCGGGTACTGTCTCCGAGCAGTACTTC. Its protein is CASRPPGTVSEQYF.

The chain uses TRBV27 and TRBJ2-2; a weak D match, TRBD2 (5 bases). Trimming removed 4 bases from V and 0 bases from J, with 9 bases in between. Germline CDR1 reads MNHEY; CDR2 reads SMNVEV (reference sequence). The CDR3 runs to 15 residues. This CDR3 reads CASSSGNSNTGELFF. The CDR3 DNA reads TGTGCCAGCAGTTCGGGGAATTCGAACACCGGGGAGCTGTTTTTT.

The rearrangement uses TRBV6-1 and TRBJ1-6; D remains unclear. The V gene lost 1 base and the J gene lost 4 bases, with 8 bases spanning the gap. The germline V gene encodes CDR1 MNHNS and CDR2 SASEGT. The CDR3 totals 15 residues. The CDR3 DNA follows: TGTGCCAGCAGTGAAGAGAACAGTTATAATTCACCCCTCCACTTT. It codes for CASSEENSYNSPLHF.